This entry lists 21 T cell receptor beta chains sequenced from one sample in a study of naive and memory T cell subsets. What these receptors recognize is not known. Study-level results: A few larger clonotypes appeared in naive repertoires, especially CD8, possibly memory cells re-expressing CD45RA.

Both TRBC1 and TRBC2 were covered by a beta constant-region primer of two equimolar oligonucleotides. Four rounds of PCR amplified the ligated cDNA using nested alpha and beta constant-region primers plus SP2. TCRdb used MiXCR to reprocess the UMI-ligation and nested PCR reads, holding one entry per CDR3 protein. The table includes under 150,000 distinct CDR3 sequences, around 21% detected once. Source material: naive CD8+ T cells from blood. The receptors stem from a human donor in good health.

J is TRBJ1-1 and V is TRBV20-1, with 9 bases lining up with TRBD1. The CDR3 runs to 15 residues. The germline CDR1 and CDR2 sequences are DFQATT and SNEGSKA (reference sequence). V was pared by 7 bases and J by 0 bases, with 9 bases of the junction left unmatched. CDR3 sequence reads: CSVRDREVMNTEAFF. Here the CDR3 DNA reads TGCAGTGTAAGGGACAGGGAAGTTATGAACACTGAAGCTTTCTTT.

By sample share, this clonotype is medium-sized. The rearrangement uses TRBV2 and TRBJ2-2; the D gene is possibly TRBD2 (5 bases). The germline V gene has CDR1 SNHLY and CDR2 FYNNEI. The length of the CDR3 is 16 residues. V shed 2 bases and J shed 6 bases, with 16 bases lying between them. The CDR3 region is CASSELWGALAGELFF. CDR3 bases: TGTGCCAGCAGTGAATTGTGGGGAGCCTTGGCCGGGGAGCTGTTTTTT.

The sample holds a few counts of this clonotype. The chain carries TRBV13 and TRBJ1-2, with D unresolved. V gave up 2 bases and J gave up 7 bases, with 5 bases separating them. Germline assignment: CDR1 PRHDT and CDR2 FYEKMQ (reference sequence). The CDR3 is 11 amino acids. The CDR3 region has the DNA TGTGCCAGCAGCTTATTAATTGGCTACACCTTC. It specifies CASSLLIGYTF.

The V call is TRBV5-1, the J call TRBJ2-7; the match to TRBD1 covers 8 bases. The CDR3 has 13 residues. The germline CDR1 and CDR2 sequences are SGHRS and YFSETQ. Trimming removed 0 bases from V and 11 bases from J; junction bases left unmatched: 7. CDR3 region: CASSLGTGTDKYF. CDR3 bases: TGCGCCAGCAGCTTGGGGACAGGGACGGATAAGTACTTC.

This chain connects TRBV20-1 to TRBJ2-1, with D uncertain. There are 16 residues in the CDR3. The V end lost 0 bases, the J end lost 2 bases, and 14 bases lay between the germline ends. The V gene's germline CDR1 is DFQATT and CDR2 SNEGSKA (reference sequence). CDR3 nucleotides: TGCAGTGCTAGAGATTATTGGGGTTTCCCCTACAATGAGCAGTTCTTC. It translates to CSARDYWGFPYNEQFF.

The rearrangement links TRBV2 to TRBJ1-5; unclear D gene. From germline, CDR1 is SNHLY and CDR2 FYNNEI. The CDR3 is 13 residues long. The V end was cut by 3 bases, the J end by 4 bases, with 7 bases between. CDR3 sequence (DNA): TGTGCCAGCAGTGACCCCGGTAATCAGCCCCAGCATTTT. Translation: CASSDPGNQPQHF. The full variable domain, completed using reference TRBV2 and TRBJ1-5, is EPEVTQTPSHQVTQMGQEVILRCVPISNHLYFYWYRQILGQKVEFLVSFYNNEISEKSEIFDDQFSVERPDGSNFTLKIRSTKLEDSAMYFCASSDPGNQPQHFGDGTRLSIL.

This clonotype was picked up a small number of times. The V gene is TRBV12-3 or TRBV12-4, the J gene TRBJ1-2, with TRBD1 as a possible D gene (6 bases). V gave up 6 bases and J gave up 6 bases, with 11 bases separating them. This CDR3 contains 12 residues. DNA for the CDR3: TGTGCCAGCAGCTTTACAGGGCATGGCTACACCTTC. Translation: CASSFTGHGYTF.

This sequence joins TRBV9 and TRBJ2-7; 9 bases agree with TRBD2. Trimming removed 0 bases from V and 2 bases from J; junction bases left unmatched: 3. This CDR3 has 15 residues. Germline values: CDR1 SGDLS, CDR2 YYNGEE. As DNA, the CDR3 is TGTGCCAGCAGCGTAGCGGCTAGCGGGACCTACGAGCAGTACTTC. Its protein product is CASSVAASGTYEQYF.

The rearrangement links TRBV27 to TRBJ2-6; 7 nucleotides align to TRBD1. After removal of 6 bases from V and 0 bases from J, the junction contained 8 bases not matched to a gene. Germline lookup yields CDR1 MNHEY and CDR2 SMNVEV (reference sequence). The CDR3 loop spans 17 amino acids. The chain's CDR3 is CASSWGTVHSGANVLTF. The CDR3 DNA reads TGTGCCAGCAGCTGGGGGACAGTTCACTCTGGGGCCAACGTCCTGACTTTC.

This clonotype was seen a few times. The chain has TRBV28 and TRBJ2-5; 12 positions match TRBD2. The germline V gene has CDR1 MDHEN and CDR2 SYDVKM. With V trimmed by 5 bases and J by 5 bases, 3 bases remained unmatched. This CDR3 has 14 amino acids. CDR3 sequence reads: CASSLAGGPETQYF. In DNA form, the CDR3 reads TGTGCCAGCAGTCTAGCGGGAGGGCCGGAGACCCAGTACTTC.

This clonotype was picked up a small number of times. The rearrangement links TRBV20-1 to TRBJ2-5; no reliable D call. This CDR3 contains 9 residues. CDR1 and CDR2 (germline): DFQATT, SNEGSKA (reference sequence). Trimming removed 5 bases from V and 9 bases from J, with 7 bases in between. Written as DNA, the CDR3 is TGCAGTGCTCCCTGGGCCCAGTACTTC. Its translation is CSAPWAQYF.

The rearrangement uses TRBV27 and TRBJ2-1; 15 positions match TRBD2. V dropped 7 bases and J dropped 10; count of bases not matched to a gene: 8. Germline values: CDR1 MNHEY, CDR2 SMNVEV (reference sequence). This CDR3 contains 15 residues. Here the CDR3 reads CASTIRTSGRAEQFF. The CDR3 region has the DNA TGTGCCAGCACTATACGGACTAGCGGGAGGGCGGAGCAGTTCTTC.

This clonotype was counted between two and nine times. The chain uses TRBV5-1 and TRBJ2-7; either TRBD1 or TRBD2 may supply D (6 bases each). Trimming cost V 6 bases and J 3 bases, with 16 bases left between them. Germline lookup yields CDR1 SGHRS and CDR2 YFSETQ. This CDR3 has 14 residues. As DNA, the CDR3 is TGCGCCAGCACCAGGGACGGAGGGGGCTACGAGCAGTACTTC. As protein: CASTRDGGGYEQYF.

There are many counts of this clonotype. The J gene is TRBJ2-5, the V gene TRBV7-6, with D perhaps TRBD1 (5 bases). Between the trimmed V and J ends, which lost 5 bases and 4 bases, there was a span of 8 bases. CDR3 length: 12 residues. Germline V gives CDR1 SGHVS, CDR2 FNYEAQ. In nucleotides, the CDR3 is TGTGCCAGCAGCGATGGGGCAGAGACCCAGTACTTC. The encoded protein is CASSDGAETQYF.

This clonotype was picked up a small number of times. This chain connects TRBV6-5 to TRBJ1-5, with D possibly TRBD1 on 5 matching bases. V lost 6 bases and J 9 bases, leaving 15 bases between the germline ends. Germline V gives CDR1 MNHEY, CDR2 SVGAGI. The CDR3 has 13 amino acids. The CDR3 coding sequence is TGTGCCAGCAGACGCTCCCGGGGGTGGCCCCAGCATTTT. Translation: CASRRSRGWPQHF.

The genes are TRBV29-1 and TRBJ2-1, with TRBD1 identical over 8 bases. Germline-derived CDR1 and CDR2 are SQVTM and ANQGSEA. The CDR3 covers 16 residues. The V and J ends lost 0 bases and 5 bases, in that order; junction bases with no gene match: 9. CDR3 protein: CSVEDPKTGVDNEQFF. CDR3 sequence (DNA): TGCAGCGTTGAAGATCCGAAGACAGGGGTTGACAATGAGCAGTTCTTC.

The genes are TRBV29-1 and TRBJ1-3; no clear D gene. The CDR3 has 15 residues. The V end lost 1 base, the J end lost 2 bases, and 12 bases lay between the germline ends. Germline V gene data show CDR1 as SQVTM and CDR2 as ANQGSEA. Here the CDR3 reads CSVEVVGRTGNTIYF. CDR3 DNA sequence: TGCAGCGTTGAAGTAGTGGGTAGGACTGGAAACACCATATATTTT.

This chain links TRBV28 with TRBJ2-5, with D maybe TRBD2 (6 bases). V shed 3 bases and J shed 4 bases, with 15 bases lying between them. There are 15 residues in the CDR3. Germline CDR1 and CDR2: MDHEN and SYDVKM. CDR3 residues: CASSFGGALPETQYF. In nucleotides, the CDR3 is TGTGCCAGCAGTTTCGGGGGAGCCCTGCCAGAGACCCAGTACTTC.

This clonotype was observed a few times. This chain uses TRBV7-8 with TRBJ2-7; 7 positions match TRBD1. CDR3 length: 13 amino acids. V gave up 4 bases and J gave up 3 bases; unmatched junction bases: 3. Germline V gene sequence: CDR1 SGHVS, CDR2 FQNEAQ. The CDR3, as DNA: TGTGCCAGCAGCTCCAACAGGGGCTACGAGCAGTACTTC. Translation: CASSSNRGYEQYF.

Only a few counts were recorded for this clonotype. The chain combines TRBV30 with TRBJ2-7, with D unresolved. From germline, CDR1 is GTSNPN and CDR2 SVGIG (reference sequence). The V gene lost 3 bases and the J gene lost 2 bases, with 5 bases spanning the gap. The CDR3 consists of 11 residues. The CDR3 nucleotides are TGTGCCTGGAGCCAGACCTACGAGCAGTACTTC. Its protein is CAWSQTYEQYF.

V gene TRBV6-2 or TRBV6-3 combines with J gene TRBJ2-1; weak D call: TRBD2 (5 bases). From germline, CDR1 is MNHEY and CDR2 SVGEGT. Trimming took off 5 bases at V and 2 bases at J, with 7 bases between the two ends. The CDR3 length is 13 residues. This CDR3 is CASSSGPYNEQFF. The CDR3 nucleotides are TGTGCCAGCAGTAGCGGACCCTACAATGAGCAGTTCTTC.